Following are 22 T cell receptor beta chains from one sample sequenced in a study of T cell responses to AZD1222 COVID-19 vaccine. Clones were sequenced by immunoSEQ multiplex PCR, and TCRdb holds only the in-frame ones, with some missing. Here the sample spans under 150,000 clones, roughly 93% being singletons. The specimen was peripheral blood, collected on day 0 of AZD1222 vaccination. All receptors come from an adult in good health.

A remark on this clone: Mismatch with germline at one junction end may stem from a read error. V gene TRBV7-9 combines with J gene TRBJ2-2; D may correspond to TRBD1 or TRBD2 (7 bases each). CDR1 is SEHNR, CDR2 FQNEAQ, per germline (reference sequence). This CDR3 is built from 17 residues. The CDR3 here is CASSPPRGRAITEELFF. In DNA form, the CDR3 reads TGTGCCAGCAGCCCCCCCAGGGGGAGGGCCATCACCGAGGAGCTGTTTTTT.

V usage is TRBV7-9 and J usage is TRBJ2-6; D remains ambiguous. Trimming shortened V by 5 bases and J by 1 base, and 12 bases separated the two germline ends. This CDR3 contains 16 residues. Germline CDR1 and CDR2: SEHNR and FQNEAQ (reference sequence). Here the CDR3 reads CASSHNDASGANVLTF. The DNA for the CDR3 is TGTGCCAGCAGCCACAACGACGCATCTGGGGCCAACGTCCTGACTTTC.

The V call is TRBV6-5, the J call TRBJ2-1; a weak D match, TRBD1 (6 bases). This CDR3 is 15 amino acids long. Per the germline V gene, CDR1 is MNHEY and CDR2 is SVGAGI. Trimming took off 0 bases at V and 6 bases at J, with 12 bases between the two ends. The CDR3 sequence: CASSYSGTTGNEQFF. As DNA, the CDR3 is TGTGCCAGCAGTTACTCAGGGACAACTGGCAATGAGCAGTTCTTC.

The DNA of the CDR3 is TGTGCCAGCAGCTCAACAAGCACAGATACGCAGTATTTT. Translation gives CASSSTSTDTQYF. V usage is TRBV7-3 and J usage is TRBJ2-3; D is undetermined. The germline V gene encodes CDR1 SGHTA and CDR2 FQGTGA. The CDR3 is 13 residues long. Trimming stripped 4 bases from V and 0 bases from J, with 5 bases between.

The rearrangement links TRBV24-1 to TRBJ2-7; D possibly corresponds to TRBD1 (6 bases). V lost 3 bases to trimming and J lost 4 bases, with 15 bases between them. The CDR3 runs to 15 residues. The germline V gene encodes CDR1 KGHDR and CDR2 SFDVKD. As DNA, the CDR3 is TGTGCCACCAGTGATCCCCGACAGGCCGCATACGAGCAGTACTTC. It is translated as CATSDPRQAAYEQYF.

This chain connects TRBV21-1 to TRBJ1-5; the table's D call, TRBD1, was not checked against the DNA. TRBV21-1 is described as a pseudogene. CDR3 size: 17 residues. CDR3 sequence: CASSQGLRQGAGQPQHF. In DNA, the CDR3 is TGTGCCAGCAGTCAAGGGTTGAGACAGGGGGCCGGGCAGCCCCAGCATTTT.

This rearrangement joins TRBV18 to TRBJ1-1; D is unclear. The CDR3 length is 13 residues. Trimming removed 4 bases from V and 5 bases from J, with 11 bases in between. CDR1 KGHSH and CDR2 LQKENI come from the germline V gene. CDR3 DNA sequence: TGTGCCAGCTCACGAAACGATGGAACTGAAGCTTTCTTT. Its protein is CASSRNDGTEAFF.

The chain uses TRBV11-2 and TRBJ2-1, with a possible D match to TRBD1 (6 bases). Trimming shortened V by 3 bases and J by 6 bases, and 18 bases separated the two germline ends. The CDR3 has 16 amino acids. Germline V gives CDR1 SGHAT, CDR2 FQNNGV. CDR3 nucleotides: TGTGCCAGCAGCTTTGTGGTCAGGGGCATATTCAATGAGCAGTTCTTC. Its translation is CASSFVVRGIFNEQFF.

This chain uses TRBV7-9 with TRBJ2-7; D is tentatively TRBD1 or TRBD2 (5 bases each). The V end was cut by 3 bases, the J end by 6 bases, with 6 bases between. CDR3 length: 11 amino acids. Germline V gene data show CDR1 as SEHNR and CDR2 as FQNEAQ (reference sequence). Here the CDR3 reads CASSFGTEQYF. The CDR3 DNA reads TGTGCCAGCAGCTTCGGGACCGAGCAGTACTTC.

A note on this clone: This same CDR3 is encoded by further DNA sequences in the sample. The V gene is TRBV6-5, the J gene TRBJ1-1; D uncertain. Germline V gene lookup returns CDR1 MNHEY and CDR2 SVGAGI. This CDR3 is 13 amino acids long. Trimming took off 2 bases at V and 2 bases at J, with 6 bases between the two ends. DNA for the CDR3: TGTGCCAGCAGTTACGGGCGAAACACTGAAGCTTTCTTT. This translates into CASSYGRNTEAFF.

V usage is TRBV9 and J usage is TRBJ2-5; TRBD1 matches at 9 bases. The CDR3 runs to 15 residues. V shed 6 bases, J shed 2 bases, and the junction held 8 bases outside the gene matches. Looked up from germline, CDR1 is SGDLS and CDR2 is YYNGEE. Written as DNA, the CDR3 is TGTGCCAGCAACACCGGGACAGGGACTCAAGAGACCCAGTACTTC. Protein: CASNTGTGTQETQYF.

The chain carries TRBV12-3 or TRBV12-4 and TRBJ2-3; 7 nucleotides match TRBD1. After removal of 7 bases from V and 14 bases from J, the junction contained 9 bases not matched to a gene. This CDR3 comprises 11 residues. The CDR3 coding sequence is TGTGCCAGCACGACAGGGTTTTCGAGGTATTTT. It translates to CASTTGFSRYF.

This chain joins TRBV29-1 and TRBJ1-2; tentative D call: TRBD1 (5 bases). The CDR3 loop spans 12 amino acids. V gave up 6 bases and J gave up 4 bases, with 12 bases separating them. Germline V gene data show CDR1 as SQVTM and CDR2 as ANQGSEA. This chain's CDR3 is CSVPGGSYGYTF. Written as DNA, the CDR3 is TGCAGCGTCCCCGGGGGGAGCTATGGCTACACCTTC.

The table lists this clone with a count of one. The chain employs TRBV7-2 and TRBJ2-5; the D gene is possibly TRBD2 (6 bases). CDR3 length: 18 residues. Germline assignment: CDR1 SGHTA and CDR2 FQGNSA. V dropped 3 bases and J dropped 7 bases, with 27 bases sitting between them. The CDR3 DNA sequence: TGTGCCAGCAGCTTCCGGGGGACCGAGCTTTACGGACGGACGACCCAGTACTTC. Translated: CASSFRGTELYGRTTQYF. Drawing the rest from reference TRBV7-2 and TRBJ2-5, the complete variable domain is GAGVSQSPSNKVTEKGKDVELRCDPISGHTALYWYRQSLGQGLEFLIYFQGNSAPDKSGLPSDRFSAERTGGSVSTLTIQRTQQEDSAVYLCASSFRGTELYGRTTQYFGPGTRLLVL.

This clone was observed once. V and J are TRBV6-2 or TRBV6-3 and TRBJ2-1; D unresolved. The CDR3 contains 11 residues. Trimming removed 5 bases from V and 6 bases from J, with 5 bases in between. CDR1 is MNHEY, CDR2 SVGEGT, per germline. CDR3 amino acids: CASSISNEQFF. The CDR3 DNA is TGTGCCAGCAGTATAAGCAATGAGCAGTTCTTC.

This chain links TRBV2 with TRBJ1-5; TRBD1 agrees at 7 bases. The V gene's germline CDR1 is SNHLY and CDR2 FYNNEI. This CDR3 has 15 amino acids. Losses at the gene ends were 10 bases for V and 0 bases for J; bases not matched to a gene: 9. The CDR3 is CATKTGATSNQPQHF. DNA for the CDR3: TGTGCCACTAAAACAGGGGCAACTAGCAATCAGCCCCAGCATTTT. The full variable domain, in which reference TRBV2 and TRBJ1-5 provide the parts outside the CDR3, is EPEVTQTPSHQVTQMGQEVILRCVPISNHLYFYWYRQILGQKVEFLVSFYNNEISEKSEIFDDQFSVERPDGSNFTLKIRSTKLEDSAMYFCATKTGATSNQPQHFGDGTRLSIL.

The J gene is TRBJ1-2, the V gene TRBV7-9; the D is unclear. The CDR3 loop spans 12 amino acids. Germline assignment: CDR1 SEHNR and CDR2 FQNEAQ (reference sequence). V lost 2 bases and J lost 5, with 6 bases in between. In nucleotides, the CDR3 is TGTGCCAGCAGCTTATCCAATTATGGCTACACCTTC. Translation: CASSLSNYGYTF.

The V gene is TRBV29-1, the J gene TRBJ2-3; TRBD2 matches 15 bases. Per the germline V gene, CDR1 is SQVTM and CDR2 is ANQGSEA. V was clipped by 4 bases and J by 2 bases; unmatched bases: 10. The CDR3 is made up of 18 amino acids. The CDR3 sequence: CSVGGGGLAGGITDTQYF. CDR3 in DNA: TGCAGCGTTGGGGGGGGAGGACTAGCGGGAGGGATCACAGATACGCAGTATTTT.

The V gene is TRBV5-1, the J gene TRBJ1-6, with 8 bases matching TRBD1. Per the germline V gene, CDR1 is SGHRS and CDR2 is YFSETQ. The ends lost 4 bases at V and 5 bases at J; junction bases unmatched: 14. The CDR3 is 18 residues long. CDR3 nucleotides: TGCGCCAGCAGCCCGCGGGACAGGAGCCCTTTAGATAATTCACCCCTCCACTTT. Residues: CASSPRDRSPLDNSPLHF.

The chain uses TRBV5-1 and TRBJ2-2; no definite D call. V dropped 6 bases and J dropped 1 base, with 7 bases sitting between them. CDR3 length equals 13 residues. CDR1 SGHRS and CDR2 YFSETQ come from the germline V gene. The CDR3 region has the DNA TGCGCCAGCAATAGGGAGAACACCGGGGAGCTGTTTTTT. Its protein product is CASNRENTGELFF.

The chain has TRBV2 and TRBJ2-5, with D unresolved. V lost 6 bases, J lost 5 bases, and 13 bases lay in between. The germline gives CDR1 SNHLY, CDR2 FYNNEI. This CDR3 is 13 amino acids long. The CDR3 spells CASRAEIGETQYF. For the CDR3, the DNA is TGTGCCAGCAGGGCGGAAATAGGGGAGACCCAGTACTTC.

The chain recombines TRBV10-3 with TRBJ2-7; TRBD1 aligns across 7 bases. The germline V gene has CDR1 ENHRY and CDR2 SYGVKD. V dropped 9 bases and J dropped 3; count of bases not matched to a gene: 17. The CDR3 contains 16 residues. The CDR3 coding sequence is TGTGCCATTAGACCTTCGACAGGGCTCCATCTCTACGAGCAGTACTTC. As protein: CAIRPSTGLHLYEQYF.